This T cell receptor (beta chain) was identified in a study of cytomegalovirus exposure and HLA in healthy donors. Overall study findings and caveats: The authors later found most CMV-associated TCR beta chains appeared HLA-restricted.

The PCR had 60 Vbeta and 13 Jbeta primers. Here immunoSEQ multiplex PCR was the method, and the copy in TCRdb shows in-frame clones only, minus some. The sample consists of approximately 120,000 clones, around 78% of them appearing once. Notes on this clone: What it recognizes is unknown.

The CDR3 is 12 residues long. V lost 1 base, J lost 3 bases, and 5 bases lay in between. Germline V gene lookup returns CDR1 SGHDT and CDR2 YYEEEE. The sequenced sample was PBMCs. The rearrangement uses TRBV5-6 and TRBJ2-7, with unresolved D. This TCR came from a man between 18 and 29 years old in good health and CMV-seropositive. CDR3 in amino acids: CASSLQNYEQYF. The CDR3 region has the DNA TGTGCCAGCAGCTTGCAGAACTACGAGCAGTACTTC.